One and the same sample provided the 32 T cell receptor beta chains below, sequenced in a study of cytomegalovirus exposure and HLA in healthy donors. PCR used 60 Vbeta primers and 13 Jbeta primers. Sequenced by immunoSEQ multiplex PCR; TCRdb stores in-frame clones only, minus some. The table records 75,000 to 90,000 clones, approximately 79% of them present only once. The sequenced sample consisted of PBMCs. The receptor source for this set is a human donor in good health.

Of note for this clone: Within the sample, other DNA sequences also encode this same CDR3. V usage is TRBV6-6 and J usage is TRBJ1-5; the D is unclear. Between the trimmed V and J ends, which lost 5 bases and 7 bases, there was a span of 21 bases. Germline CDR1 reads MNHNY; CDR2 reads SVGAGI (reference sequence). The CDR3 has 16 residues. CDR3 nucleotides: TGTGCCAGCAGTAGACATAGGGAGGTGGTAAGGCAGCCCCAGCATTTT. Its protein is CASSRHREVVRQPQHF.

V gene TRBV4-1 combines with J gene TRBJ1-2; maybe TRBD1 (6 bases). CDR1 and CDR2 from the germline V gene are MGHRA and YSYEKL. The CDR3 runs 15 residues. Trimming removed 3 bases from V and 2 bases from J, with 13 bases in between. The CDR3 region has the DNA TGCGCCAGCAGCCAGCAGGACAGCCTCAACTATGGCTACACCTTC. It is translated as CASSQQDSLNYGYTF.

The CDR3 reads CATSGGLNEQFF. DNA for the CDR3: TGTGCCACTAGCGGGGGTTTAAATGAGCAGTTCTTC. The chain uses TRBV10-3 and TRBJ2-1; the match to TRBD2 covers 10 bases. This CDR3 is built from 12 residues. CDR1 is ENHRY and CDR2 is SYGVKD in the germline V gene. The J segment lost 7 bases and the V segment lost 10 bases, leaving 4 bases of the junction unmatched.

J is TRBJ2-2 and V is TRBV15, with TRBD1 matching 7 bases. This CDR3 region has 15 residues. J lost 0 bases, V lost 6 bases, and 4 bases had no gene match. The germline CDR1 and CDR2 sequences are LNHNV and YYDKDF (reference sequence). In nucleotides, the CDR3 is TGTGCCACCAGTCCAAGGGGGCCGAACACCGGGGAGCTGTTTTTT. Residues: CATSPRGPNTGELFF.

This sequence joins TRBV6-1 and TRBJ1-5; the D gene is possibly TRBD1 (6 bases). Germline lookup yields CDR1 MNHNS and CDR2 SASEGT. CDR3 length equals 15 residues. V gave up 7 bases and J gave up 0 bases, with 13 bases separating them. CDR3 loop: CASMGGADSNQPQHF. The DNA for the CDR3 is TGTGCCAGCATGGGGGGGGCGGATAGCAATCAGCCCCAGCATTTT.

The gene calls are TRBV4-1 and TRBJ1-1; TRBD1 is a possible D gene (6 bases). CDR3 length equals 13 residues. The V end lost 0 bases, the J end lost 7 bases, and 9 bases lay between the germline ends. Germline CDR1 is MGHRA and CDR2 is YSYEKL. CDR3 region: CASSQESRGEAFF. The CDR3, as DNA: TGCGCCAGCAGCCAAGAGAGCAGGGGTGAAGCTTTCTTT.

This CDR3 reads CATTRQENYGYTF. CDR3 in DNA: TGTGCCACAACCAGACAAGAGAACTATGGCTACACCTTC. The V gene is TRBV6-5, the J gene TRBJ1-2, with D hard to call. In germline, CDR1 is MNHEY, CDR2 SVGAGI. This CDR3 comprises 13 residues. V lost 10 bases, J lost 2 bases, and 14 bases lay in between.

V usage is TRBV29-1 and J usage is TRBJ1-2, with 7 bases aligning to TRBD1. With 1 base clipped from V and 10 bases from J, the junction kept 9 bases outside the gene matches. The CDR3 consists of 13 residues. Per germline, CDR1 SQVTM and CDR2 ANQGSEA. The CDR3 nucleotides read TGCAGCGTTGAAGGTTTGGCGGGACAGATCTACACCTTC. This sequence encodes CSVEGLAGQIYTF.

V and J are TRBV18 and TRBJ2-5, with TRBD1 identical over 11 bases. The V segment lost 8 bases and the J segment 2 bases; nucleotides outside the gene matches: 7. Germline CDR1 is KGHSH and CDR2 is LQKENI. This CDR3 region has 15 residues. The CDR3 region is CASTRDRGTQETQYF. CDR3 nucleotides: TGTGCCAGCACCCGGGACAGGGGGACACAAGAGACCCAGTACTTC.

Remarks on this clone: A read error may produce the germline difference seen at one junction end. The chain employs TRBV7-9 and TRBJ1-4; 8 nucleotides agree with TRBD1. Looked up from germline, CDR1 is SEHNR and CDR2 is FQNEAQ (reference sequence). The CDR3 consists of 17 residues. This chain's CDR3 is CSSSRWTGSTTNEKLFF. The CDR3 bases are TGTTCCAGCAGCCGATGGACAGGGAGCACAACTAATGAAAAACTGTTTTTT.

The rearrangement uses TRBV15 and TRBJ1-5; D uncertain. The V gene lost 1 base and the J gene lost 5 bases, with 12 bases spanning the gap. CDR1 LNHNV and CDR2 YYDKDF come from the germline V gene (reference sequence). This CDR3 is 15 amino acids long. The CDR3 nucleotides are TGTGCCACCAGCAGAGCGCGGCTAAGGTATCAGCCCCAGCATTTT. Amino acid sequence: CATSRARLRYQPQHF.

This clone was observed a few times. The chain has TRBV5-8 and TRBJ2-7; TRBD2 might be the D (5 bases). CDR3 length equals 8 residues. Germline V gene lookup returns CDR1 SGHTS and CDR2 YDEGEE. Deletions cut 7 bases from V and 11 bases from J, with 7 bases between. CDR3 loop: CASSGEYF. Here the CDR3 DNA reads TGTGCCAGCTCCGGGGAGTACTTC.

CDR3 bases: TGTGCCAGCAGTGACGGACAAGGGTGGAATTCACCCCTCCACTTT. It codes for CASSDGQGWNSPLHF. The rearrangement uses TRBV6-1 and TRBJ1-6, with D tentatively TRBD1 (5 bases). V lost 3 bases and J 7 bases, leaving 13 bases between the germline ends. Germline V gene data show CDR1 as MNHNS and CDR2 as SASEGT. The CDR3 contains 15 residues.

This chain uses TRBV13 with TRBJ2-2; 7 nucleotides align to TRBD1. Germline CDR1 and CDR2: PRHDT and FYEKMQ (reference sequence). CDR3 length equals 14 residues. Trimming removed 5 bases from V and 4 bases from J; junction bases left unmatched: 4. DNA of the CDR3: TGTGCCAGCAGCACAGGGGTAGGCACCGGGGAGCTGTTTTTT. It encodes CASSTGVGTGELFF. The full variable domain, completed using reference TRBV13 and TRBJ2-2, is AAGVIQSPRHLIKEKRETATLKCYPIPRHDTVYWYQQGPGQDPQFLISFYEKMQSDKGSIPDRFSAQQFSDYHSELNMSSLELGDSALYFCASSTGVGTGELFFGEGSRLTVL.

The chain carries TRBV7-8 and TRBJ1-4; TRBD1 is a possible D gene (5 bases). This CDR3 has 16 amino acids. Germline V lookup: CDR1 SGHVS, CDR2 FQNEAQ. Trimming took off 5 bases at V and 6 bases at J, with 19 bases between the two ends. In DNA form, the CDR3 reads TGTGCCAGCAGCCCCGGGGGGGGACGGCAGTATGAAAAACTGTTTTTT. Its translation: CASSPGGGRQYEKLFF.

The CDR3 DNA follows: TGTGCCAGTAGCGGGGATTATAGCAATCAGCCCCAGCATTTT. It encodes CASSGDYSNQPQHF. The rearrangement links TRBV19 to TRBJ1-5, with D unresolved. This CDR3 is built from 14 residues. Germline lookup yields CDR1 LNHDA and CDR2 SQIVND (reference sequence). V lost 6 bases and J 0 bases, leaving 9 bases between the germline ends. Filled out from reference TRBV19 and TRBJ1-5, the complete variable domain reads DGGITQSPKYLFRKEGQNVTLSCEQNLNHDAMYWYRQDPGQGLRLIYYSQIVNDFQKGDIAEGYSVSREKKESFPLTVTSAQKNPTAFYLCASSGDYSNQPQHFGDGTRLSIL.

V and J are TRBV11-2 and TRBJ2-1, with D perhaps matching TRBD1 (5 bases). The CDR3 spans 12 residues. Trimming took 1 base from V and 15 from J, leaving 13 bases between them. Germline CDR1 reads SGHAT; CDR2 reads FQNNGV. This chain's CDR3 is CASSLAEQGPFF. As DNA, the CDR3 is TGTGCCAGCAGCTTAGCAGAGCAGGGCCCGTTCTTC.

This clone was seen just once. This chain links TRBV29-1 with TRBJ2-3; TRBD2 agrees at 12 bases. Germline V gene data show CDR1 as SQVTM and CDR2 as ANQGSEA. CDR3 length equals 14 residues. J gave up 3 bases and V 4 bases, and 2 bases lay outside the gene matches. CDR3 sequence: CSVAGTSGTDTQYF. The CDR3 DNA reads TGCAGCGTTGCAGGGACTAGCGGGACAGATACGCAGTATTTT.

The rearrangement links TRBV5-4 to TRBJ1-2; 10 nucleotides line up with TRBD1. The CDR3 consists of 15 residues. CDR1 SGHNT and CDR2 YYREEE come from the germline V gene (reference sequence). V lost 3 bases, J lost 7 bases, and 9 bases stayed unmatched. CDR3 residues: CASSSGTGERRGYTF. The CDR3 DNA sequence: TGTGCCAGCAGCTCGGGGACAGGGGAACGTCGTGGCTACACCTTC. The full variable domain, in which reference TRBV5-4 and TRBJ1-2 provide the parts outside the CDR3, is ETGVTQSPTHLIKTRGQQVTLRCSSQSGHNTVSWYQQALGQGPQFIFQYYREEENGRGNFPPRFSGLQFPNYSSELNVNALELDDSALYLCASSSGTGERRGYTFGSGTRLTVV.

This clone showed up many times. The V call is TRBV4-3, the J call TRBJ1-4; D is perhaps TRBD1 (5 bases). The CDR3 covers 15 residues. Germline CDR1 reads LGHNA; CDR2 reads YSLEER. Trimming stripped 0 bases from V and 7 bases from J, with 12 bases between. CDR3 protein: CASSQDSPGREKLFF. As DNA, the CDR3 is TGCGCCAGCAGCCAAGATTCGCCAGGGCGTGAAAAACTGTTTTTT.

V and J are TRBV5-1 and TRBJ2-7, with D hard to call. The CDR3 is 11 residues long. Trimming stripped 0 bases from V and 5 bases from J, with 3 bases between. Germline V gene lookup returns CDR1 SGHRS and CDR2 YFSETQ. The CDR3 DNA reads TGCGCCAGCAGCTTGGGCGACGAGCAGTACTTC. Residues: CASSLGDEQYF.

CDR3 coding DNA: TGCGCCAGCAGCCATGGCCCGACAGCTTACACCTTC. Amino acid sequence: CASSHGPTAYTF. The chain links TRBV4-3 to TRBJ1-2; tentative D call: TRBD1 (5 bases). CDR1 LGHNA and CDR2 YSLEER come from the germline V gene. V was pared by 3 bases and J by 11 bases, with 13 bases between. The CDR3 is made up of 12 amino acids.

The chain couples TRBV7-2 to TRBJ1-2; D is uncertain. The V and J ends lost 5 bases and 4 bases respectively, with 11 bases between them. CDR3 size: 13 residues. The V gene's germline CDR1 is SGHTA and CDR2 FQGNSA. The CDR3 loop is CASSPRGSYGYTF. The CDR3 DNA reads as TGTGCCAGCAGCCCCAGAGGGAGCTATGGCTACACCTTC.

The genes are TRBV6-5 and TRBJ2-7; D not certain. This CDR3 comprises 13 residues. V lost 6 bases to trimming and J lost 3 bases, with 12 bases between them. The germline V gene encodes CDR1 MNHEY and CDR2 SVGAGI. CDR3 nucleotides: TGTGCCAGCAGCTTACCGCCCTACTACGAGCAGTACTTC. Protein: CASSLPPYYEQYF.

The chain is built from TRBV27 and TRBJ1-5; no reliable D call. Germline V gives CDR1 MNHEY, CDR2 SMNVEV (reference sequence). Trimming took off 3 bases at V and 2 bases at J, with 8 bases between the two ends. The CDR3 has 14 amino acids. For the CDR3, the DNA is TGTGCCAGCAGTTTGCAGCGCGGCAATCAGCCCCAGCATTTT. Encoded protein: CASSLQRGNQPQHF.

The chain has TRBV6-1 and TRBJ1-2, with D possibly being TRBD1 (5 bases). Germline V gene data show CDR1 as MNHNS and CDR2 as SASEGT. There are 15 residues in the CDR3. V lost 5 bases to trimming and J lost 7 bases, with 20 bases between them. CDR3 loop: CASSTRQFSGGGYTF. In nucleotides, the CDR3 is TGTGCCAGCAGTACCCGACAGTTTAGCGGGGGTGGCTACACCTTC.

A few counts support this clone. The chain joins TRBV2 to TRBJ1-6; a weak D match, TRBD1 (6 bases). V was shortened by 7 bases and J by 6 bases, with 13 bases between the two germline ends. This CDR3 is 14 amino acids long. The V gene's germline CDR1 is SNHLY and CDR2 FYNNEI. CDR3 sequence: CASTFRGSNSPLHF. As DNA, the CDR3 is TGTGCCAGCACCTTCAGGGGTAGTAATTCACCCCTCCACTTT.

The genes are TRBV18 and TRBJ2-2; 9 nucleotides line up with TRBD2. V lost 6 bases to trimming and J lost 4 bases; unmatched junction nucleotides: 15. Germline CDR1 reads KGHSH; CDR2 reads LQKENI. The CDR3 has 18 amino acids. CDR3 sequence reads: CASSTMVAGAGGTGELFF. The CDR3 DNA reads TGTGCCAGCTCTACCATGGTAGCGGGGGCCGGTGGCACCGGGGAGCTGTTTTTT.

J is TRBJ2-7 and V is TRBV19, with D possibly being TRBD1 (6 bases). The CDR3 covers 14 residues. Trimming shortened V by 5 bases and J by 3 bases, and 14 bases separated the two germline ends. Germline V CDR1 and CDR2: LNHDA, SQIVND (reference sequence). CDR3 DNA sequence: TGTGCCAGTAGTGACCGGGGCAGGGGCTACGAGCAGTACTTC. Its protein is CASSDRGRGYEQYF. The whole variable domain, filled in from reference TRBV19 and TRBJ2-7, reads DGGITQSPKYLFRKEGQNVTLSCEQNLNHDAMYWYRQDPGQGLRLIYYSQIVNDFQKGDIAEGYSVSREKKESFPLTVTSAQKNPTAFYLCASSDRGRGYEQYFGPGTRLTVT.

This rearrangement joins TRBV7-8 to TRBJ1-2; D perhaps matches TRBD1 (6 bases). Germline V gene data show CDR1 as SGHVS and CDR2 as FQNEAQ. CDR3 length: 16 amino acids. V was pared by 1 base and J by 4 bases, with 16 bases between. The CDR3 sequence: CASSLGTAGGSYGYTF. In DNA form, the CDR3 reads TGTGCCAGCAGCTTAGGGACAGCGGGGGGGAGCTATGGCTACACCTTC.

Comments on this clone: One junction end does not reproduce the germline sequence, and a read error may be involved. The chain carries TRBV7-9 and TRBJ1-4; 8 bases are shared with TRBD1. Germline V CDR1 and CDR2: SEHNR, FQNEAQ (reference sequence). This CDR3 has 15 amino acids. DNA of the CDR3: TGTTCCAGCAGCTTAATGGGACAGGTGGGAGAAAAACTGTTTTTT. Protein sequence: CSSSLMGQVGEKLFF. The variable domain in full, with the rest retrieved from reference TRBV7-9 and TRBJ1-4, is DTGVSQNPRHKITKRGQNVTFRCDPISEHNRLYWYRQTLGQGPEFLTYFQNEAQLEKSRLLSDRFSAERPKGSFSTLEIQRTEQGDSAMYLCSSSLMGQVGEKLFFGSGTQLSVL.

This clone was observed once. This rearrangement joins TRBV14 to TRBJ1-2; no clear D. CDR3 length equals 13 residues. Trimming stripped 4 bases from V and 2 bases from J, with 8 bases between. CDR1 and CDR2 from the germline V gene are SGHDN and FVKESK. The CDR3 sequence is CASSPGRNYGYTF. CDR3 nucleotide sequence: TGTGCCAGCAGCCCAGGAAGAAACTATGGCTACACCTTC.